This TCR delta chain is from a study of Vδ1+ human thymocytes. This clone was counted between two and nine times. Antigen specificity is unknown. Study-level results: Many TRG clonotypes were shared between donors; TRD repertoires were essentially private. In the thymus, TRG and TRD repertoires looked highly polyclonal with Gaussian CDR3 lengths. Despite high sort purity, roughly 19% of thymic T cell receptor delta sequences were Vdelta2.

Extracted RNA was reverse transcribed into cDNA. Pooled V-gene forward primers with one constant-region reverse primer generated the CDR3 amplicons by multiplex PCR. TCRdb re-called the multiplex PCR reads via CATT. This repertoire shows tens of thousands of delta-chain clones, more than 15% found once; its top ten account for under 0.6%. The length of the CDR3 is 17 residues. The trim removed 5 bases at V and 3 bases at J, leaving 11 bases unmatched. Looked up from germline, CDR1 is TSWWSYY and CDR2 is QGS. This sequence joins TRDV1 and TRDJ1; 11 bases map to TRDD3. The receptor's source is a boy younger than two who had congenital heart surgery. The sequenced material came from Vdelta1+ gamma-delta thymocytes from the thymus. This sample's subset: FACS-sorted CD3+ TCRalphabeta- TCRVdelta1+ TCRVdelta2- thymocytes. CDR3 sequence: CALGNRVGDTCADKLIF. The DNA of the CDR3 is TGTGCTCTTGGGAACAGGGTGGGGGATACGTGCGCCGATAAACTCATCTTT.